Sequencing of this T cell receptor beta chain was carried out in a study of OX40 agonist ivuxolimab in advanced cancers. The assay was immunoSEQ multiplex PCR, and TCRdb's table has in-frame clones only and misses some. The table shows roughly 71,000 clones, with 91% occurring only once. General observations from the study: Blood T cells, both CD4+ and CD8+, expanded clonally by week 6 at 0.1 to 3.0 mg/kg.

Patients had blood sampled at baseline and again on cycle 4 day 1 and cycle 7 day 1. Remarks on this clone: As yet, its antigen is unknown.

The TCR comes from an adult with an advanced solid tumor such as melanoma, head and neck, liver or kidney cancer. The material sequenced was CD4+ or CD8+ T cells sorted from blood, taken in a trial of the OX40 agonist ivuxolimab.

CDR3 DNA: TGTGCCAGTAGTATAGTAGGGGACCTAGCCAAAAACATTCAGTACTTC. Its translation is CASSIVGDLAKNIQYF. The chain carries TRBV19 and TRBJ2-4, with D possibly being TRBD1 or TRBD2 (5 bases each). The CDR3 length is 16 residues. Germline-derived CDR1 and CDR2 are LNHDA and SQIVND (reference sequence). V gave up 1 base and J gave up 0 bases, with 10 bases separating them.